This entry is about one TCR beta chain. The antigen remains undetermined. The entry originates in a study of T cell repertoires in cytomegalovirus infection. Overall study: HLA-B-restricted CMV epitopes that are well studied were used alongside recently identified HLA-C-restricted ones. Study-level findings and limits: Of the TCR beta families, the public ones yielded a cumulative frequency that identified carriers of CMV plus the relevant HLA. HLA-C-restricted, CMV-specific TCR beta clonotypes were dominant ex vivo.

TCRdb reprocessed the reads with MiXCR, giving one entry per CDR3 protein. The table lists about half a million distinct CDR3 sequences, 30% to 35% of them singletons. This sequence originates from a human donor in good health (CMV status not recorded). Some clones in this sample may be carry-over from other donors' samples. This material consisted of cultured PBMCs, taken from culture after CMV antigen stimulation.

CDR3 in amino acids: CASSLYSDGEQFF. CDR3 nucleotide sequence: TGTGCCAGCAGCCTATATAGCGATGGTGAGCAGTTCTTC. The chain has TRBV7-2 and TRBJ2-1; TRBD2 might be the D (5 bases). The germline CDR1 and CDR2 sequences are SGHTA and FQGNSA. This CDR3 has 13 residues. The V and J ends lost 5 bases and 9 bases respectively, with 14 bases between them.